This T cell receptor (beta chain) was found in a study of PD-L1 blockade in urothelial cancer. Study in general: The median T cell count in blood samples was some 150,000.

Profiling relied on immunoSEQ multiplex PCR, and the TCRdb table lists in-frame clones only, not all of them. The sample contains 90,000 to 100,000 clones, 90% of which appear only once. Time point reported: pretreatment peripheral blood. Looked up from germline, CDR1 is LNHNV and CDR2 is YYDKDF (reference sequence). The CDR3 contains 15 residues. Trimming took 4 bases from V and 8 from J; bases not matched to a gene: 8. This receptor was identified in a man between 60 and 75 years old with urothelial cancer. The chain joins TRBV15 to TRBJ2-1; 10 bases are shared with TRBD2. Sequences were derived from PBMCs, sampled around atezolizumab (anti-PD-L1) treatment. CDR3 loop: CATSNERGGLYEQFF. The CDR3 DNA follows: TGTGCCACCAGCAACGAGCGGGGGGGCTTGTATGAGCAGTTCTTC.